Detailed here is one TCR beta chain. Its antigen remains unknown. This record comes from a study of T cell responses to AZD1222 COVID-19 vaccine. Study-wide context: Investigators merged groups given second doses at roughly 4 or roughly 12 weeks.

Study results and caveats: White British donors predominated, females outnumbered males, and clonal diversity was possibly underestimated. There were vaccine-associated CD4 TCRs across spike, dominant at 160-218 and 743-854. Repertoires were collected only later (after the peak T cell response had occurred).

Profiling relied on immunoSEQ multiplex PCR, and the TCRdb table lists in-frame clones only, not all of them. Of about 85,000 clones detected, over 85% appear once; the ten largest clones hold around 2.2%. The germline V and J ends were trimmed by 5 bases and 7 bases, with 6 bases remaining between them. CDR1 and CDR2 (germline): SGHDN, FVKESK. This CDR3 spans 11 amino acids. This chain links TRBV14 with TRBJ2-1; the D gene is possibly TRBD2 (5 bases). The receptor was derived from an adult in good health. The sequencing used peripheral blood, collected on day 0 of AZD1222 vaccination. The CDR3 coding sequence is TGTGCCAGCAGCTGGAGGAATGAGCAGTTCTTC. Translating gives CASSWRNEQFF.